This entry concerns a single T cell receptor (beta chain). This record belongs to a study of blood T cell repertoires in COVID-19. Study details: Acute and convalescent COVID-19 specimens originated in the United States, Italy and Spain. PBMCs, B-cell-depleted T cells, or T cells provided the cDNA or gDNA that made up the material.

With V trimmed by 1 base and J by 0 bases, 9 bases remained unmatched. The CDR3 runs 17 residues. Germline CDR1 reads MDHEN; CDR2 reads SYDVKM. Original processing methods: Amplification with reference gene primers provided the estimates of nucleated cell counts. Sequencing used immunoSEQ multiplex PCR; TCRdb keeps in-frame clones, though not all of them. V and J calls plus clone size are reproduced from that table; the DNA served to infer D and trimming. This repertoire shows roughly 98,000 clones, roughly four fifths found once; its top ten account for approximately 13%. Sequencing used peripheral blood. The source is a human donor in a cohort sampled during active COVID-19. The V and J genes are TRBV28 and TRBJ2-7, with TRBD1 matching over 7 bases. The CDR3 nucleotides are TGTGCCAGCAGTTTATTAGGGTCCGGGGACAGCTCCTACGAGCAGTACTTC. It yields the protein CASSLLGSGDSSYEQYF. Complete variable domain (other parts from reference TRBV28 and TRBJ2-7): DVKVTQSSRYLVKRTGEKVFLECVQDMDHENMFWYRQDPGLGLRLIYFSYDVKMKEKGDIPEGYSVSREKKERFSLILESASTNQTSMYLCASSLLGSGDSSYEQYFGPGTRLTVT.